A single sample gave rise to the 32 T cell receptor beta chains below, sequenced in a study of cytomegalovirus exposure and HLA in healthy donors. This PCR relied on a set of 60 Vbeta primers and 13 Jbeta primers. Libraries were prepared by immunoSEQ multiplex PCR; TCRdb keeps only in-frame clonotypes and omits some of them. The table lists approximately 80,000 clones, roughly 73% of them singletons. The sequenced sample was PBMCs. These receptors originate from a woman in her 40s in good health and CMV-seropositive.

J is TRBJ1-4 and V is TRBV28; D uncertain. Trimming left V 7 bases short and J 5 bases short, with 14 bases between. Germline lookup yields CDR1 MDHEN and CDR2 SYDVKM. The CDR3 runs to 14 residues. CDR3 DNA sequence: TGTGCCAGCACAACCCCGAGCCCAAATGAAAAACTGTTTTTT. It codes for CASTTPSPNEKLFF. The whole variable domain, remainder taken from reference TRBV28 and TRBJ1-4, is DVKVTQSSRYLVKRTGEKVFLECVQDMDHENMFWYRQDPGLGLRLIYFSYDVKMKEKGDIPEGYSVSREKKERFSLILESASTNQTSMYLCASTTPSPNEKLFFGSGTQLSVL.

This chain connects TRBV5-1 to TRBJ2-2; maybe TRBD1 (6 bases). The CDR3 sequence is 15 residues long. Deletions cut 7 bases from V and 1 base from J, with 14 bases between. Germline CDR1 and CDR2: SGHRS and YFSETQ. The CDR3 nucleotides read TGCGCCAGCTTCCGGACAGACTTGAACACCGGGGAGCTGTTTTTT. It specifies CASFRTDLNTGELFF.

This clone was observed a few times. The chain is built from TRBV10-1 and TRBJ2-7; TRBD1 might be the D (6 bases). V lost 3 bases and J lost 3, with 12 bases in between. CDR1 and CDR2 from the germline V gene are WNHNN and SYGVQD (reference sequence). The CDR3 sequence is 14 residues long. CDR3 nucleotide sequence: TGCGCCAGCAGTGATCAGGGGACCTACTACGAGCAGTACTTC. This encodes CASSDQGTYYEQYF.

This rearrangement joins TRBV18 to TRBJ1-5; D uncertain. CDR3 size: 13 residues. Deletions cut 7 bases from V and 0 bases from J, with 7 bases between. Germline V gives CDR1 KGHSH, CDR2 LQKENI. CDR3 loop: CASLQISNQPQHF. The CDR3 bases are TGTGCCAGCTTGCAGATTAGCAATCAGCCCCAGCATTTT.

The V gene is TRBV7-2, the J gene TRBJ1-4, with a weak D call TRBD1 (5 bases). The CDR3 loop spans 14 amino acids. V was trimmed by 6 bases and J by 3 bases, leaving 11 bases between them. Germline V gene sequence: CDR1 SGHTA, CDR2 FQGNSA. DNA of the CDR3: TGTGCCAGCAGGTATCAGGGTCCTAATGAAAAACTGTTTTTT. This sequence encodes CASRYQGPNEKLFF.

CDR3 DNA: TGCGCCAGCAGCCCCAACCCTGGGACTAGCGGATACAATGAGCAGTTCTTC. The encoded protein is CASSPNPGTSGYNEQFF. V usage is TRBV4-3 and J usage is TRBJ2-1; 11 nucleotides line up with TRBD2. Germline CDR1 is LGHNA and CDR2 is YSLEER. The CDR3 spans 17 residues. Germline trimming cut 4 bases from V and 4 bases from J; bases unmatched to any gene: 9.

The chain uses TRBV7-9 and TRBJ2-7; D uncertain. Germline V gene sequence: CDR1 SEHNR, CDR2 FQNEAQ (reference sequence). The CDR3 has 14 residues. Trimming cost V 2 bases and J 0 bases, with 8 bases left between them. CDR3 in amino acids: CASSLMSSSYEQYF. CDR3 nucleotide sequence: TGTGCCAGCAGCTTAATGAGTTCCTCCTACGAGCAGTACTTC.

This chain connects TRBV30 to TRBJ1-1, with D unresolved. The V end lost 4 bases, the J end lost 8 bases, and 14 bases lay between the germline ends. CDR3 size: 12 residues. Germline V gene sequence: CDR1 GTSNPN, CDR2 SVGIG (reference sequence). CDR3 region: CAWNREGVEAFF. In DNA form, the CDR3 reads TGTGCCTGGAACAGAGAGGGAGTAGAAGCTTTCTTT.

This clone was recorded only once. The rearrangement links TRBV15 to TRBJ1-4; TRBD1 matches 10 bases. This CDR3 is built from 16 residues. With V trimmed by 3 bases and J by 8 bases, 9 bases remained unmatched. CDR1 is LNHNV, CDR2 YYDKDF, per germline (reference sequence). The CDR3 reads CATSRGGTGEKEKLFF. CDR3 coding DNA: TGTGCCACCAGCAGGGGTGGGACAGGGGAAAAGGAAAAACTGTTTTTT.

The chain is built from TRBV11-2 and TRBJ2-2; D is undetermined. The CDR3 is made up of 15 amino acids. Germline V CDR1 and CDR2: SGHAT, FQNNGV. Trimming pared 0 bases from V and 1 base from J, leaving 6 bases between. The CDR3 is CASSLDSLNTGELFF. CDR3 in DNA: TGTGCCAGCAGCTTAGATAGTTTGAACACCGGGGAGCTGTTTTTT.

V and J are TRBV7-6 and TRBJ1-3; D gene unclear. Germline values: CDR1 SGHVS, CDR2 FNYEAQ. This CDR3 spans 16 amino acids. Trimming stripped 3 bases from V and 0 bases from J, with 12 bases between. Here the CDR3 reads CASSLGQASSGNTIYF. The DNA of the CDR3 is TGTGCCAGCAGCTTGGGCCAGGCGAGCTCTGGAAACACCATATATTTT.

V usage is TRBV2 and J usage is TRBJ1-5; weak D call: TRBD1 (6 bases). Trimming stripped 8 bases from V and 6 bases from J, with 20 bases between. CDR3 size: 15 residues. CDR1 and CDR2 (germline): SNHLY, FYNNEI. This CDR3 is CASRLESGGGQPQHF. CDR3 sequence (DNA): TGTGCCAGCCGCCTTGAGTCGGGGGGCGGTCAGCCCCAGCATTTT.

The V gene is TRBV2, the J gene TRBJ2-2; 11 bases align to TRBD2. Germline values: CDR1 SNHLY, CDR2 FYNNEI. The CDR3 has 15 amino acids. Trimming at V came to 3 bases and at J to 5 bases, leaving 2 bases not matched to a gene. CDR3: CASSEASGGTGELFF. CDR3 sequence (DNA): TGTGCCAGCAGTGAGGCTAGCGGGGGGACCGGGGAGCTGTTTTTT. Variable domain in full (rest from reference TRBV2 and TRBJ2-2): EPEVTQTPSHQVTQMGQEVILRCVPISNHLYFYWYRQILGQKVEFLVSFYNNEISEKSEIFDDQFSVERPDGSNFTLKIRSTKLEDSAMYFCASSEASGGTGELFFGEGSRLTVL.

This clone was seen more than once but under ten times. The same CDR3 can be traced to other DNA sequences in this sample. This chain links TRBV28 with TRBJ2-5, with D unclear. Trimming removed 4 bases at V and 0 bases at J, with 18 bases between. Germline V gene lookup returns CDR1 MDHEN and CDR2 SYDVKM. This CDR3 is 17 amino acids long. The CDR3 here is CASSSTAPQRYQETQYF. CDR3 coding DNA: TGTGCCAGCAGTTCCACGGCCCCTCAGAGGTACCAAGAGACCCAGTACTTC.

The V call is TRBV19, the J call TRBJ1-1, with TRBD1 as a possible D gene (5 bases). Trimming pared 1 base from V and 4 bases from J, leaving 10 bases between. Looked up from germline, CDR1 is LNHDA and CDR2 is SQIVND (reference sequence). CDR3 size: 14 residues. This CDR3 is CASSIGLGGTEAFF. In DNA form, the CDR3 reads TGTGCCAGTAGTATAGGTCTGGGGGGCACTGAAGCTTTCTTT.

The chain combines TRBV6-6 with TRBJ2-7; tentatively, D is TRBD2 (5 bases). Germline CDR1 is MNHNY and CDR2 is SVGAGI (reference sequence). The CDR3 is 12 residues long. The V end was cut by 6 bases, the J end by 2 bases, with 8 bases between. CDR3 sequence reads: CASSPGTYEQYF. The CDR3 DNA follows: TGTGCCAGCAGCCCCGGGACCTACGAGCAGTACTTC.

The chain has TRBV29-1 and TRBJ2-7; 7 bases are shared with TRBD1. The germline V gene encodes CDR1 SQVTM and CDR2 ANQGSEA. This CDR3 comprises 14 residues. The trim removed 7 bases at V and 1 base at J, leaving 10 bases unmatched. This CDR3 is CSARTKQGSYEQYF. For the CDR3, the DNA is TGCAGCGCCCGAACGAAACAGGGGTCCTACGAGCAGTACTTC.

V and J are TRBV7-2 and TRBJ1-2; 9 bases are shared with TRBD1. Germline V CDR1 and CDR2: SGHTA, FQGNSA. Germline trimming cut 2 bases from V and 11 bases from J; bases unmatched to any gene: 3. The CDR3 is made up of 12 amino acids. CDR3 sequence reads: CASSLTTGGYTF. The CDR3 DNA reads TGTGCCAGCAGCTTAACGACAGGGGGTTACACCTTC.

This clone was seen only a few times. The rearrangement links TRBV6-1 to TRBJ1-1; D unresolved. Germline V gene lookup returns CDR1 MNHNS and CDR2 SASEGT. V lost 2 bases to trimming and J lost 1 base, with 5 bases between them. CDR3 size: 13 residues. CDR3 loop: CASSETRNTEAFF. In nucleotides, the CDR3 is TGTGCCAGCAGTGAAACGAGGAACACTGAAGCTTTCTTT.

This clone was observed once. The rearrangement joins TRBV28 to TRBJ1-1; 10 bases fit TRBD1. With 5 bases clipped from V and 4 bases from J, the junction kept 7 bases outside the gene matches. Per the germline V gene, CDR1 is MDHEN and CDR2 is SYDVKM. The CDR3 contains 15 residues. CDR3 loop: CASSLAGQGSTEAFF. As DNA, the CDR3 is TGTGCCAGCAGTCTCGCGGGACAGGGGAGCACTGAAGCTTTCTTT.

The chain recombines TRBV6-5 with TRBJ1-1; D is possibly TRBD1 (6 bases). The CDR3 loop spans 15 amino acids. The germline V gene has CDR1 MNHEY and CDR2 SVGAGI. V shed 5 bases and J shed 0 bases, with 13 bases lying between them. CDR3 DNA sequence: TGTGCCAGCAGTCAATCGGGACAATTGAACACTGAAGCTTTCTTT. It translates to CASSQSGQLNTEAFF.

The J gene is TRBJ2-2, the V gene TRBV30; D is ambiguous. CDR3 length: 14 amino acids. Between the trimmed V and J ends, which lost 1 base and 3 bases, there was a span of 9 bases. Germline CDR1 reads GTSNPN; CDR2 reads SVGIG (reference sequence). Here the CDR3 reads CAWSDWLDTGELFF. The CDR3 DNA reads TGTGCCTGGAGTGATTGGCTTGACACCGGGGAGCTGTTTTTT.

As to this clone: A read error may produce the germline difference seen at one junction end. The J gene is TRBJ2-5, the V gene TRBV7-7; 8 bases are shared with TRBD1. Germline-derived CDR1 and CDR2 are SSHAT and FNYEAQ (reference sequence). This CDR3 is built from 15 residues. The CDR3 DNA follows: TGTGCTAGCAGCCCCGGGACAGGACACCAAGAGACCCAGTACTTC. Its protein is CASSPGTGHQETQYF.

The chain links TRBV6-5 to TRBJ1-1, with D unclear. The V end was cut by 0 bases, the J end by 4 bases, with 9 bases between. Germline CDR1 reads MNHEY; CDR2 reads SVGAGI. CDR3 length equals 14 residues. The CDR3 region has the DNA TGTGCCAGCAGTTACTCGCGGGCTGGCACTGAAGCTTTCTTT. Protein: CASSYSRAGTEAFF.

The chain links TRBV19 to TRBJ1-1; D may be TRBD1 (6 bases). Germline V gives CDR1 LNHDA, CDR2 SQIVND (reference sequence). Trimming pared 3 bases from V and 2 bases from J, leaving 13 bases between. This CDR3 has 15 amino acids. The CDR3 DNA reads TGTGCCAGTAGTATCGCCGGGGGGCTAAACACTGAAGCTTTCTTT. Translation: CASSIAGGLNTEAFF.

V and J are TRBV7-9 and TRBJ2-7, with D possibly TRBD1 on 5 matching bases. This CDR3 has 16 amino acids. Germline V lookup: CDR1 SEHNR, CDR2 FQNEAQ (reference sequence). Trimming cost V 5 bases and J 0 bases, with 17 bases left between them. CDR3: CASSPYDRTLSYEQYF. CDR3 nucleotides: TGTGCCAGCAGCCCGTACGACAGAACCCTCTCCTACGAGCAGTACTTC.

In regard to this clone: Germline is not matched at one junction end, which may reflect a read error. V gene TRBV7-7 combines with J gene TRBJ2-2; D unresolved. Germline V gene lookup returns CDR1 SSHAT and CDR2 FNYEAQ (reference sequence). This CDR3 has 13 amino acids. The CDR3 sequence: CASSLDSVGELFF. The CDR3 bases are TGTGCTAGCAGCTTAGATTCCGTCGGGGAGCTGTTTTTT.

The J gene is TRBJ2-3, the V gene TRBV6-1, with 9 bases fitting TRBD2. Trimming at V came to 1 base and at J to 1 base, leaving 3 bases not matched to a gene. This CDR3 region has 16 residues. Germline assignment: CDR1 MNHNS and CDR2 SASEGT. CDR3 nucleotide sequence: TGTGCCAGCAGTGAAGAGCGGGGGGCCGGCACAGATACGCAGTATTTT. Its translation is CASSEERGAGTDTQYF.

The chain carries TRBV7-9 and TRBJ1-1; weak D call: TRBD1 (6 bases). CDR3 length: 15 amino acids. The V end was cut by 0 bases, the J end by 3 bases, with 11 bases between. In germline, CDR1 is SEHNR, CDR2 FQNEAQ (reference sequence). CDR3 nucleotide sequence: TGTGCCAGCAGCTTAGCCCTGACAGGATACACTGAAGCTTTCTTT. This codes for CASSLALTGYTEAFF. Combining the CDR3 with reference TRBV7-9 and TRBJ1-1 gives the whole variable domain DTGVSQNPRHKITKRGQNVTFRCDPISEHNRLYWYRQTLGQGPEFLTYFQNEAQLEKSRLLSDRFSAERPKGSFSTLEIQRTEQGDSAMYLCASSLALTGYTEAFFGQGTRLTVV.

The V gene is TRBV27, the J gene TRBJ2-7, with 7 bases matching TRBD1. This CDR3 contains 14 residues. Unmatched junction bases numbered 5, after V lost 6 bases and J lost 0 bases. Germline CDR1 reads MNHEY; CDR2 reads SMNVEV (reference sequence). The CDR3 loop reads CASRGQRSSYEQYF. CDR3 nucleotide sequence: TGTGCCAGCAGGGGACAGCGAAGCTCCTACGAGCAGTACTTC.

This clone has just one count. The CDR3, as DNA: TGTGCCAGTAGTTTGATGGTCTACAATCAGCCCCAGCATTTT. Residues: CASSLMVYNQPQHF. This rearrangement joins TRBV19 to TRBJ1-5; no clear D. CDR3 length equals 14 residues. V was clipped by 5 bases and J by 3 bases, with 11 bases between them. CDR1 and CDR2 from the germline V gene are LNHDA and SQIVND (reference sequence).

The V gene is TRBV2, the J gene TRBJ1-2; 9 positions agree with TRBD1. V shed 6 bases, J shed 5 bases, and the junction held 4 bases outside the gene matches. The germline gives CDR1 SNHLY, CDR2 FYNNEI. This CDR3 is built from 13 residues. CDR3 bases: TGTGCCAGCAGCCCCGGGACAGGGTATGGCTACACCTTC. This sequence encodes CASSPGTGYGYTF. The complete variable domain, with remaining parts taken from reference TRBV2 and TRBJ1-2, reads EPEVTQTPSHQVTQMGQEVILRCVPISNHLYFYWYRQILGQKVEFLVSFYNNEISEKSEIFDDQFSVERPDGSNFTLKIRSTKLEDSAMYFCASSPGTGYGYTFGSGTRLTVV.